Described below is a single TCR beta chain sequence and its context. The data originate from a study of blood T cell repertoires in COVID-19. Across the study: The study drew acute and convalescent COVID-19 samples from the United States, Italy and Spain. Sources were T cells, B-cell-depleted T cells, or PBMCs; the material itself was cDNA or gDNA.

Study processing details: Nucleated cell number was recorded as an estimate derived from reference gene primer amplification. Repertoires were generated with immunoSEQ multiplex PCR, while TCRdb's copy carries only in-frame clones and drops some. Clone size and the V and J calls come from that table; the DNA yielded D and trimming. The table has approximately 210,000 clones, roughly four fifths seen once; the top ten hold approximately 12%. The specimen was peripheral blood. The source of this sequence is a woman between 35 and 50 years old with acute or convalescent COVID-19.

The CDR3 is CASKGRESPYNEQFF. The CDR3 DNA is TGTGCCAGCAAGGGGCGGGAGTCCCCCTACAATGAGCAGTTCTTC. The chain uses TRBV19 and TRBJ2-1, with 7 bases identical to TRBD2. The germline CDR1 and CDR2 sequences are LNHDA and SQIVND (reference sequence). Trimming at V came to 9 bases and at J to 2 bases, leaving 10 bases not matched to a gene. This CDR3 is 15 amino acids long.